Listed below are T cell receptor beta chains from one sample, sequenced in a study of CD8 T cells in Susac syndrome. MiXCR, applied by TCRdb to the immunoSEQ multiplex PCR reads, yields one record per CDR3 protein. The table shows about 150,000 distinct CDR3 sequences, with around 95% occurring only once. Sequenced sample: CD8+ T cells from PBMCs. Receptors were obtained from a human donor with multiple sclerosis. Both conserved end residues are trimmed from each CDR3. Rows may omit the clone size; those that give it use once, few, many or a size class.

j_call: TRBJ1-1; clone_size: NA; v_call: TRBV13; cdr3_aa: ASSLGTREATEAF
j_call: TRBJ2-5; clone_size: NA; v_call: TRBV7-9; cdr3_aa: ASSLEPGQETQY
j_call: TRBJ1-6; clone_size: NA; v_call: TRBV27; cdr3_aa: ASSTSGQIYSPLH
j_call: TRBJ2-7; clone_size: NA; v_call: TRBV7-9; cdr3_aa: ASSGDREGYEQY
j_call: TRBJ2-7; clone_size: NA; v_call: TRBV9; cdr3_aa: ASSAAEGAYEQY
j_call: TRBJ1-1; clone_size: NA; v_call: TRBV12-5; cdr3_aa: ASGTPEAF
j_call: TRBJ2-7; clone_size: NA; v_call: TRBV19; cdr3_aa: ASSPGGEQY
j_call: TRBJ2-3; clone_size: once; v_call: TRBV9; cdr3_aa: ASRGETDTQY
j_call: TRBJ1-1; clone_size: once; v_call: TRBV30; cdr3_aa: AWSYTEAF
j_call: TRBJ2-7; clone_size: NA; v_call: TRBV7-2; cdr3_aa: ASSPAGWSSYEQY
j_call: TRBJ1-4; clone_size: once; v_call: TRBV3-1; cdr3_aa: ASSQDMAQGSEKLF
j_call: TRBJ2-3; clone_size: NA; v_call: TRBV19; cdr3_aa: ASSSPIQGTDTQY
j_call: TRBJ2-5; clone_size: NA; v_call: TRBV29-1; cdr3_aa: SVPDREGATQY
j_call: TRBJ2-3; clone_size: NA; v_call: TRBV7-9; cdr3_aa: ASSVWDASSTDTQY
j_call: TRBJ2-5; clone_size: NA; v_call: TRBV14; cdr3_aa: ASSQGQGEY
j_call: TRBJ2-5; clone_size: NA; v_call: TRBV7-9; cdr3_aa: ASSSSPGAPQY
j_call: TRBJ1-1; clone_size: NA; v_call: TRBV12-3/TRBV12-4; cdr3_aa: ASTPRLVVTEAF
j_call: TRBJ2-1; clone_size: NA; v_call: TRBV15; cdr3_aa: ATSSVSYNEQF
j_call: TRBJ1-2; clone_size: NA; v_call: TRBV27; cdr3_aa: ASSSGLHGYT
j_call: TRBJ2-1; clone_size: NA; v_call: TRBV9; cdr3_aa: ASSVVTSGGAREQF
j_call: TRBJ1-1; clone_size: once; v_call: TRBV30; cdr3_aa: AWISGSGTEAF
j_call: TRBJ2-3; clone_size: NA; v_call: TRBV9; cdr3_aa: ASSVLTGTDTQY
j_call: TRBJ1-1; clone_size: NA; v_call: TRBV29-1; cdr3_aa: SVVGSVLTEAF
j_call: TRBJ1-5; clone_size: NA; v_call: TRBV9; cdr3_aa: ASSVEGSRNQPQH
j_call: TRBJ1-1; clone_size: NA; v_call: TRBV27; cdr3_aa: ASSLGSDYEAF
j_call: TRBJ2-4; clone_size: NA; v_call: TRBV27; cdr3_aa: ASSPTSGESKNIQY